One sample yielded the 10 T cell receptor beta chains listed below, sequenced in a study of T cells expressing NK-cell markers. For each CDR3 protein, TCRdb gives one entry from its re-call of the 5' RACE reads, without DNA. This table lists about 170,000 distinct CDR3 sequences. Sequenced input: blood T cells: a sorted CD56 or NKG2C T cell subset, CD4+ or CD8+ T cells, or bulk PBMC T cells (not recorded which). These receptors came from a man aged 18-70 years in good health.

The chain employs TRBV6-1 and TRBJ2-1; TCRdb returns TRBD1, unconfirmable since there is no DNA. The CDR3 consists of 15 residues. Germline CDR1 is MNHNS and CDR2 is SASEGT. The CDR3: CASSRQGIEYNEQFF.

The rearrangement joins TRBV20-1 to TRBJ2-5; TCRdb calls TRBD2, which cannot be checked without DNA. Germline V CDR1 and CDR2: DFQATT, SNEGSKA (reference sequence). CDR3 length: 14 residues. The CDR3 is CSARSPGYGETQYF.

This CDR3 reads CATQERRGFNYGYTF. The V call is TRBV15, the J call TRBJ1-2; with no DNA, the TCRdb D assignment of TRBD1 cannot be verified. From germline, CDR1 is LNHNV and CDR2 YYDKDF (reference sequence). CDR3 size: 15 residues.

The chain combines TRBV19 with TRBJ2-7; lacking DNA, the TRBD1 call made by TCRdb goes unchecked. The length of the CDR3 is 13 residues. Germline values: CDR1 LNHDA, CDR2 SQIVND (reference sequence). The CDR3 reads CASSRTESYEQYF.

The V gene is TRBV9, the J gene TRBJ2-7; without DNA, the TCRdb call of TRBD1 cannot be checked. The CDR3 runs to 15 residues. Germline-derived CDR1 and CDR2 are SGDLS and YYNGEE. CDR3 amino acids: CASSPRGQPSYEQYF.

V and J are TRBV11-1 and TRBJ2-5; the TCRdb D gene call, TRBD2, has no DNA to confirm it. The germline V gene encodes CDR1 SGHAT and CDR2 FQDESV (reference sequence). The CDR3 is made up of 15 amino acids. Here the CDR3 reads CASSFPRAGGETQYF.

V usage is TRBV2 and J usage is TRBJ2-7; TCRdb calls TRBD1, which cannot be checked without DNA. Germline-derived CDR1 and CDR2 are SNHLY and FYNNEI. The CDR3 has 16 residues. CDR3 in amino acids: CASRALGDPAPTEQYF.

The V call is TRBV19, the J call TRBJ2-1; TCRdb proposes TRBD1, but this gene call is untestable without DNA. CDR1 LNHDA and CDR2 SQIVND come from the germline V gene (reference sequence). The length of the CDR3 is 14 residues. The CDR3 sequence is CASSPYSVRGEQFF. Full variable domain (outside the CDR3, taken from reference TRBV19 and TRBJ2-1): DGGITQSPKYLFRKEGQNVTLSCEQNLNHDAMYWYRQDPGQGLRLIYYSQIVNDFQKGDIAEGYSVSREKKESFPLTVTSAQKNPTAFYLCASSPYSVRGEQFFGPGTRLTVL.

CDR3 residues: CASGLPWTSNEQYF. The V and J genes are TRBV12-5 and TRBJ2-7. CDR1 is LGHNT, CDR2 FRNRAP, per germline. The CDR3 spans 14 residues.

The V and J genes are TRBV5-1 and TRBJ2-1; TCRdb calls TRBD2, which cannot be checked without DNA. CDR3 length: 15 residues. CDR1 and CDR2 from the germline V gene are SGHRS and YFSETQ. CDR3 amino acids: CASRGGYGSYNEQFF.